The source of this TCR beta chain is a study of blood T cell repertoires in COVID-19. Across the whole study: Both acute and convalescent COVID-19 samples were obtained from the United States, Italy and Spain. In each case, the material was cDNA or gDNA derived from T cells, B-cell-depleted T cells, or PBMCs.

CDR1 and CDR2 from the germline V gene are LGHDT and YNNKEL (reference sequence). J gave up 8 bases and V 0 bases, and 8 bases lay outside the gene matches. The CDR3 is made up of 16 amino acids. In the original analysis: Nucleated cell number was recorded as an estimate derived from reference gene primer amplification. Produced via immunoSEQ multiplex PCR; TCRdb's table is partial and in-frame only. V and J calls and clone size are those listed in that table; D and trimming were worked out from the DNA. The sample carries just over 650,000 clones, 85% to 90% recorded once. The specimen sequenced was peripheral blood. J is TRBJ2-1 and V is TRBV3-1 (or the pseudogene TRBV3-2), with TRBD2 identical over 9 bases. The TCR sequence derives from a woman aged 18-35 years with acute or convalescent COVID-19. The CDR3 protein is CASSQEMAGGLYEQFF. Here the CDR3 DNA reads TGTGCCAGCAGCCAAGAAATGGCGGGGGGGCTCTATGAGCAGTTCTTC.